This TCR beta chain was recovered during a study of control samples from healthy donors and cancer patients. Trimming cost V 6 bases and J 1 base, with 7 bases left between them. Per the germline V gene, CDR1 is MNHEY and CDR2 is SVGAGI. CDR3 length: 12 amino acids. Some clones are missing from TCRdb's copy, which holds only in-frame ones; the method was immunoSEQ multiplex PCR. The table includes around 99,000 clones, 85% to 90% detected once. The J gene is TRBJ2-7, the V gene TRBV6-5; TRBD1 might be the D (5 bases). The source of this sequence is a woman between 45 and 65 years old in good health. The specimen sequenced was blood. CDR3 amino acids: CASRDSSYEQYV. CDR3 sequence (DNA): TGTGCCAGCAGAGACAGTTCCTACGAGCAGTACGTC.